A selection of T cell receptor beta chains follows, all from one sample in a study of blood T cell repertoires in COVID-19. The repertoire was sequenced with immunoSEQ multiplex PCR; TCRdb's copy has only in-frame clones and lacks some. The sample has about 300,000 clones; 70% to 90% are singletons. Source material: peripheral blood. The source is a man younger than 35 who had recovered from COVID-19. The conserved cysteine and the conserved F or W are not part of the CDR3 here. The order of the fields is J gene, clone size, V gene, CDR3 protein. Only some rows state a clone size, as once, few, many or a class for expanded clones.

J: TRBJ1-6
size: few
V: TRBV27
CDR3: ASGPGDRYNSPLH

J: TRBJ1-1
size: -
V: TRBV5-4
CDR3: ASSLRDRETEAF

J: TRBJ1-2
size: -
V: TRBV19
CDR3: ASSRTGGDGYT

J: TRBJ2-5
size: -
V: TRBV5-1
CDR3: ASSLIGGRETQY

J: TRBJ1-2
size: -
V: TRBV3-1/TRBV3-2
CDR3: ASSRFGGGASGYT

J: TRBJ2-7
size: -
V: TRBV27
CDR3: ASRLDGRQGEQY

J: TRBJ1-3
size: -
V: TRBV12-3/TRBV12-4
CDR3: ASSLNTIY

J: TRBJ1-6
size: once
V: TRBV5-1
CDR3: ASSLDNGTPGSPLH

J: TRBJ1-4
size: -
V: TRBV6-1
CDR3: ASSELGGTHGEKLF

J: TRBJ1-2
size: -
V: TRBV15
CDR3: ATSRVPGQFNYGYT

J: TRBJ1-5
size: -
V: TRBV11-3
CDR3: ASSLGKGFRQPQH

J: TRBJ2-1
size: -
V: TRBV5-1
CDR3: ASSLFSGPSSYNEQF

J: TRBJ2-4
size: -
V: TRBV4-1
CDR3: ASSQVRQGTHIQY

J: TRBJ2-5
size: -
V: TRBV5-1
CDR3: ASSAGTGGVETQY

J: TRBJ2-7
size: -
V: TRBV11-2
CDR3: ASSLGGQGSAYEQY

J: TRBJ2-5
size: -
V: TRBV12-5
CDR3: ASGPGLGETQY

J: TRBJ2-7
size: -
V: TRBV7-9
CDR3: ASSFSLGGPRYEQY

J: TRBJ1-5
size: -
V: TRBV3-1/TRBV3-2
CDR3: ASSGQVDQPQH

J: TRBJ2-3
size: -
V: TRBV20-1
CDR3: SASLPPGVRTDTQY

J: TRBJ2-2
size: -
V: TRBV6-5
CDR3: ASSWGGNTGELF

J: TRBJ1-5
size: -
V: TRBV15
CDR3: ATSGSDHNQPQH

J: TRBJ1-2
size: -
V: TRBV14
CDR3: ASSQERVPYGYT

J: TRBJ2-6
size: -
V: TRBV7-3
CDR3: ASSLNPRAGANVLT

J: TRBJ2-5
size: -
V: TRBV11-2
CDR3: ASSPIQETQY

J: TRBJ1-3
size: -
V: TRBV2
CDR3: ASRYSASGNTIY

J: TRBJ1-1
size: -
V: TRBV7-2
CDR3: ASSFDRGHTEAF

J: TRBJ1-1
size: -
V: TRBV7-9
CDR3: ASSAGGNTEAF

J: TRBJ2-3
size: -
V: TRBV9
CDR3: ASSVGETGGADTQY

J: TRBJ1-4
size: -
V: TRBV18
CDR3: ASSPGTPNEKLF

J: TRBJ2-7
size: once
V: TRBV19
CDR3: ASLDSSGEQY

J: TRBJ1-1
size: -
V: TRBV4-1
CDR3: ASSQDWRGDTEAF

J: TRBJ2-7
size: few
V: TRBV6-6
CDR3: ASSDPSGNQQY

J: TRBJ2-7
size: once
V: TRBV21-1
CDR3: ASSIFPPGTGSYEQY

J: TRBJ1-1
size: -
V: TRBV10-2
CDR3: ASSESWDIMNTEAF

J: TRBJ2-1
size: -
V: TRBV5-1
CDR3: ASSLRSYPTLEEGNEQF

J: TRBJ2-5
size: -
V: TRBV11-2
CDR3: ASSPGLQETQY

J: TRBJ1-5
size: -
V: TRBV27
CDR3: ASSLVVGQPQH

J: TRBJ1-6
size: -
V: TRBV2
CDR3: ASSEQGGDNSPLH

J: TRBJ2-7
size: -
V: TRBV10-3
CDR3: AISGTGFYEQY

J: TRBJ1-1
size: -
V: TRBV10-3
CDR3: ANAIGGNTEAF

J: TRBJ1-1
size: -
V: TRBV6-6
CDR3: ASTSDRDTEAF

J: TRBJ1-5
size: -
V: TRBV7-2
CDR3: ASSVIKGVQPQH

J: TRBJ1-4
size: -
V: TRBV5-6
CDR3: ASSLAVREKLF

J: TRBJ1-1
size: -
V: TRBV7-9
CDR3: ASSFLGAEAF

J: TRBJ1-5
size: once
V: TRBV6-5
CDR3: ATSHGQGDQPQH

J: TRBJ2-7
size: -
V: TRBV7-9
CDR3: ASSTPTTSRGSYEQY

J: TRBJ2-2
size: -
V: TRBV11-2
CDR3: ASSLVQSANTGELF

J: TRBJ1-1
size: once
V: TRBV30
CDR3: AWSQDREVAEAF